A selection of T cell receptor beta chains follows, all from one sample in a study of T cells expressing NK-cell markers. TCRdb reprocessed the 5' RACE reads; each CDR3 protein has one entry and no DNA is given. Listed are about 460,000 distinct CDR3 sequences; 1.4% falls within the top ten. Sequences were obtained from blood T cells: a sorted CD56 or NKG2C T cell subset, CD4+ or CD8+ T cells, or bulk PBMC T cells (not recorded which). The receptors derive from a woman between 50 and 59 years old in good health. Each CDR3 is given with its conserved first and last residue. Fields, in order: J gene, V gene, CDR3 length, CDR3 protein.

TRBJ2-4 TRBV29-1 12 CSGLQGENIQYF
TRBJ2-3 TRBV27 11 CASGRVDTQYF
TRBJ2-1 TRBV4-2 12 CASSQEGPRKFF
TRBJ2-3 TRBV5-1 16 CASSLGVGRGTDTQYF
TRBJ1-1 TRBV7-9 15 CASSYKAQGNTEAFF
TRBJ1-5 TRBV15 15 CATSRDLETNQPQHF
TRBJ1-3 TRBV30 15 CAWSVQGSSGNTIYF
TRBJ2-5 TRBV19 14 CASSGTSGRETQYF
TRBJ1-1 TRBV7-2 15 CASSRGTGGNTEAFF
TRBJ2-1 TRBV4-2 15 CASSQELGLKSQQFF
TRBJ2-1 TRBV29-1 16 CSVVPPSAGARYEQFF
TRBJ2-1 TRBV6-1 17 CASSSDRGLPSYNEQFF
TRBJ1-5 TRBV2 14 CASSDSRGNQPQHF
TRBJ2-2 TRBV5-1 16 CASSVGTRTNTGELFF
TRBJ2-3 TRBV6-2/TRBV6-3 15 CASSPPGLGRDTQYF
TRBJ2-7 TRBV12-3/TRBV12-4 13 CASQTGASYEQYF
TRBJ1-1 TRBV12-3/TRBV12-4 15 CASSLKSGGTTEAFF
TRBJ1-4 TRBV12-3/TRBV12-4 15 CASSSLDRGLEKLFF
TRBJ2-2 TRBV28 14 CASRADSNTGELFF
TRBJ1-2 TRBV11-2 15 CASSYLRQPRDGYTF